A single sample is the source of the 2 T cell receptor beta chains below, sequenced in a study of blood T cell repertoires in COVID-19. Assay: immunoSEQ multiplex PCR; the TCRdb copy retains only in-frame clones and omits some. Altogether about 120,000 clones are present, 60% to 75% being singletons, with the ten largest covering around 2%. The sample taken for sequencing was peripheral blood. The origin of the receptors is a woman between 70 and 85 years old with acute or convalescent COVID-19.

CDR3 residues: CASSLGGGRAGINEQFF. In nucleotides, the CDR3 is TGCGCCAGCAGCTTGGGAGGCGGGAGGGCCGGTATCAATGAGCAGTTCTTC. V gene TRBV5-1 combines with J gene TRBJ2-1; 9 bases map to TRBD2. The CDR3 is 17 residues long. Germline trimming cut 0 bases from V and 6 bases from J; bases unmatched to any gene: 10. Germline-derived CDR1 and CDR2 are SGHRS and YFSETQ.

The gene calls are TRBV9 and TRBJ2-7; D is unresolved. V was cut by 0 bases and J by 5 bases, with 9 bases left in between. Germline CDR1 reads SGDLS; CDR2 reads YYNGEE. This CDR3 is built from 13 residues. CDR3: CASSVGLRNEQYF. For the CDR3, the DNA is TGTGCCAGCAGCGTAGGGTTGCGCAACGAGCAGTACTTC.